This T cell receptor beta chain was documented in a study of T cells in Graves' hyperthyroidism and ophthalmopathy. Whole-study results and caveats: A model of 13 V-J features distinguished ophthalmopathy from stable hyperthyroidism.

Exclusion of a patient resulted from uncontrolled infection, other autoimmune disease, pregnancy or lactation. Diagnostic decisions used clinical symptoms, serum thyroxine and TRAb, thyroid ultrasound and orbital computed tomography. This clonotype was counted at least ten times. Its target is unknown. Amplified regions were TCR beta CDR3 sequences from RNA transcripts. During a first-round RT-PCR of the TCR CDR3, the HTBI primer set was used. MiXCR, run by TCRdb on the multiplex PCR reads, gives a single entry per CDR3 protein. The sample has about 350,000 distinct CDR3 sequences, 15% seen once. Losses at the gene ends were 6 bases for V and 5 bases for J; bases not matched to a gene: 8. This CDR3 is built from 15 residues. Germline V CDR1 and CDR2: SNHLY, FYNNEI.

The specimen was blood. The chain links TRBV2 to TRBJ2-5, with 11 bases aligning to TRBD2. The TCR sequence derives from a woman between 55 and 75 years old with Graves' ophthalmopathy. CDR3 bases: TGTGCCAGCAGCCTGGGACTAGCGGTGGGTGAGACCCAGTACTTC. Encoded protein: CASSLGLAVGETQYF.